Below are 13 T cell receptor beta chains sequenced from a single sample in a study of vaccination and CD4 T cells after COVID-19. No antigen is known for these receptors. Specified treatment: roughly nine-day PBMC culture with coronavirus spike peptide pools or control peptides (ViraFEST assay). The Oncomine TCR Beta short-read assay was what sequenced the DNA obtained from cultured CD4+ T cells. TCRdb reanalysed the PCR reads using MiXCR and keeps one entry per CDR3 protein. The sample contains about 14,000 distinct CDR3 sequences, approximately 35% of which appear only once. The sequencing sample was made of cultured CD4+ T cells from blood. The source of these receptors is a human donor with COVID-19.

The sample holds one count of this clonotype. The J gene is TRBJ1-4, the V gene TRBV5-1; D not resolved. CDR3 size: 15 residues. CDR1 and CDR2 (germline): SGHRS, YFSETQ. V dropped 0 bases and J dropped 2 bases, with 8 bases sitting between them. This chain's CDR3 is CASSLAGNTNEKLFF. The DNA for the CDR3 is TGCGCCAGCAGCTTGGCGGGGAATACTAATGAAAAACTGTTTTTT.

V and J are TRBV5-1 and TRBJ2-2; 8 bases align to TRBD2. The CDR3 runs 16 residues. Germline values: CDR1 SGHRS, CDR2 YFSETQ. J gave up 7 bases and V 2 bases, and 10 bases lay outside the gene matches. As DNA, the CDR3 is TGCGCCAGCAGCTTAGGAGCTAGCGGGTTTATCGGGGAGCTGTTTTTT. It yields the protein CASSLGASGFIGELFF.

The rearrangement links TRBV6-7 to TRBJ2-4, with D possibly TRBD2 on 6 matching bases. TRBV6-7 counts as an open reading frame of uncertain function. CDR3 size: 13 residues. The ends were cut back, 2 bases at V and 10 bases at J, with 12 bases in the middle. CDR3 coding DNA: TGTGCCAGCAGTTACGGGGGGAGGAGGATTCAGTACTTC. Translation gives CASSYGGRRIQYF.

The CDR3 sequence: CASSEERYGVNSPLHF. The DNA of the CDR3 is TGTGCCAGCAGTGAAGAAAGGTACGGAGTAAATTCACCCCTCCACTTT. The V gene is TRBV25-1, the J gene TRBJ1-6; D ambiguous. Trimming removed 2 bases from V and 7 bases from J, with 15 bases in between. CDR1 MGHDK and CDR2 SYGVNS come from the germline V gene. The CDR3 covers 16 residues.

The chain joins TRBV7-9 to TRBJ2-5; D possibly corresponds to TRBD1 (6 bases). Germline V lookup: CDR1 SEHNR, CDR2 FQNEAQ (reference sequence). V lost 3 bases and J 5 bases, leaving 10 bases between the germline ends. The CDR3 has 13 residues. The CDR3 loop reads CASSFQGRETQYF. As DNA, the CDR3 is TGTGCCAGCAGCTTTCAGGGGCGTGAGACCCAGTACTTC.

This clonotype showed up just a few times. V and J are TRBV24-1 and TRBJ2-2, with D perhaps matching TRBD1 (7 bases). The germline CDR1 and CDR2 sequences are KGHDR and SFDVKD. V dropped 3 bases and J dropped 6 bases, with 13 bases sitting between them. This CDR3 spans 15 amino acids. The CDR3 region has the DNA TGTGCCACCAGTGATACCACAGGGGAGGCCGGGGAGCTGTTTTTT. Amino acid sequence: CATSDTTGEAGELFF.

The chain uses TRBV20-1 and TRBJ1-1; tentative D call: TRBD1 (5 bases). Germline lookup yields CDR1 DFQATT and CDR2 SNEGSKA (reference sequence). With 2 bases removed from V and 1 base from J, the gap between germline ends came to 8 bases. The CDR3 is 13 residues long. CDR3 amino acids: CSARQGRNTEAFF. Written as DNA, the CDR3 is TGCAGTGCTAGACAGGGTAGGAACACTGAAGCTTTCTTT.

This chain uses TRBV10-3 with TRBJ1-1; TRBD1 matches 8 bases. Germline CDR1 is ENHRY and CDR2 is SYGVKD. V lost 6 bases and J lost 3; bases outside the gene matches: 3. The CDR3 has 13 amino acids. The CDR3 nucleotides are TGTGCCATCAGGGTGGACAGGGACACTGAAGCTTTCTTT. Translation: CAIRVDRDTEAFF.

The V and J genes are TRBV24-1 and TRBJ2-1; 10 bases match TRBD2. The CDR3 loop spans 14 amino acids. Germline-derived CDR1 and CDR2 are KGHDR and SFDVKD. V gave up 3 bases and J gave up 8 bases; unmatched junction bases: 3. The CDR3 nucleotides are TGTGCCACCAGTGATACCGGGACTAGCGATGAGCAGTTCTTC. This sequence encodes CATSDTGTSDEQFF.

This clonotype occurred once. This rearrangement joins TRBV28 to TRBJ2-5, with D possibly called TRBD1 or TRBD2 (6 bases each). Germline CDR1 MDHEN, CDR2 SYDVKM. Between the trimmed V and J ends, which lost 2 bases and 1 base, there was a span of 8 bases. CDR3 length equals 14 residues. The CDR3 DNA sequence: TGTGCCAGCAGTTTACCGGGGGCCCAAGAGACCCAGTACTTC. Its protein is CASSLPGAQETQYF.

This clonotype showed up just once. The V and J genes are TRBV5-8 and TRBJ2-7, with 7 bases aligning to TRBD1. CDR3 length: 13 amino acids. V lost 2 bases to trimming and J lost 4 bases; unmatched junction nucleotides: 3. The germline V gene encodes CDR1 SGHTS and CDR2 YDEGEE. The CDR3 sequence: CASSFTGAYEQYF. CDR3 nucleotides: TGTGCCAGCAGCTTTACAGGGGCGTACGAGCAGTACTTC.

The chain carries TRBV25-1 and TRBJ2-7; D possibly matches TRBD1 or TRBD2 (5 bases each). Trimming took 7 bases from V and 6 from J, leaving 22 bases between them. Germline CDR1 MGHDK, CDR2 SYGVNS. CDR3 size: 15 residues. The chain's CDR3 is CASNRCHGTLCEQYF. The CDR3 DNA reads TGTGCCAGCAATCGATGTCACGGGACGCTTTGCGAGCAGTACTTC.

This chain uses TRBV6-1 with TRBJ1-2; D is uncertain. Germline V gene sequence: CDR1 MNHNS, CDR2 SASEGT. This CDR3 comprises 14 residues. Trimming took 6 bases from V and 3 from J, leaving 14 bases between them. The CDR3 sequence: CASRPHRDDYGYTF. CDR3 sequence (DNA): TGTGCCAGCAGACCTCACAGAGACGACTATGGCTACACCTTC.